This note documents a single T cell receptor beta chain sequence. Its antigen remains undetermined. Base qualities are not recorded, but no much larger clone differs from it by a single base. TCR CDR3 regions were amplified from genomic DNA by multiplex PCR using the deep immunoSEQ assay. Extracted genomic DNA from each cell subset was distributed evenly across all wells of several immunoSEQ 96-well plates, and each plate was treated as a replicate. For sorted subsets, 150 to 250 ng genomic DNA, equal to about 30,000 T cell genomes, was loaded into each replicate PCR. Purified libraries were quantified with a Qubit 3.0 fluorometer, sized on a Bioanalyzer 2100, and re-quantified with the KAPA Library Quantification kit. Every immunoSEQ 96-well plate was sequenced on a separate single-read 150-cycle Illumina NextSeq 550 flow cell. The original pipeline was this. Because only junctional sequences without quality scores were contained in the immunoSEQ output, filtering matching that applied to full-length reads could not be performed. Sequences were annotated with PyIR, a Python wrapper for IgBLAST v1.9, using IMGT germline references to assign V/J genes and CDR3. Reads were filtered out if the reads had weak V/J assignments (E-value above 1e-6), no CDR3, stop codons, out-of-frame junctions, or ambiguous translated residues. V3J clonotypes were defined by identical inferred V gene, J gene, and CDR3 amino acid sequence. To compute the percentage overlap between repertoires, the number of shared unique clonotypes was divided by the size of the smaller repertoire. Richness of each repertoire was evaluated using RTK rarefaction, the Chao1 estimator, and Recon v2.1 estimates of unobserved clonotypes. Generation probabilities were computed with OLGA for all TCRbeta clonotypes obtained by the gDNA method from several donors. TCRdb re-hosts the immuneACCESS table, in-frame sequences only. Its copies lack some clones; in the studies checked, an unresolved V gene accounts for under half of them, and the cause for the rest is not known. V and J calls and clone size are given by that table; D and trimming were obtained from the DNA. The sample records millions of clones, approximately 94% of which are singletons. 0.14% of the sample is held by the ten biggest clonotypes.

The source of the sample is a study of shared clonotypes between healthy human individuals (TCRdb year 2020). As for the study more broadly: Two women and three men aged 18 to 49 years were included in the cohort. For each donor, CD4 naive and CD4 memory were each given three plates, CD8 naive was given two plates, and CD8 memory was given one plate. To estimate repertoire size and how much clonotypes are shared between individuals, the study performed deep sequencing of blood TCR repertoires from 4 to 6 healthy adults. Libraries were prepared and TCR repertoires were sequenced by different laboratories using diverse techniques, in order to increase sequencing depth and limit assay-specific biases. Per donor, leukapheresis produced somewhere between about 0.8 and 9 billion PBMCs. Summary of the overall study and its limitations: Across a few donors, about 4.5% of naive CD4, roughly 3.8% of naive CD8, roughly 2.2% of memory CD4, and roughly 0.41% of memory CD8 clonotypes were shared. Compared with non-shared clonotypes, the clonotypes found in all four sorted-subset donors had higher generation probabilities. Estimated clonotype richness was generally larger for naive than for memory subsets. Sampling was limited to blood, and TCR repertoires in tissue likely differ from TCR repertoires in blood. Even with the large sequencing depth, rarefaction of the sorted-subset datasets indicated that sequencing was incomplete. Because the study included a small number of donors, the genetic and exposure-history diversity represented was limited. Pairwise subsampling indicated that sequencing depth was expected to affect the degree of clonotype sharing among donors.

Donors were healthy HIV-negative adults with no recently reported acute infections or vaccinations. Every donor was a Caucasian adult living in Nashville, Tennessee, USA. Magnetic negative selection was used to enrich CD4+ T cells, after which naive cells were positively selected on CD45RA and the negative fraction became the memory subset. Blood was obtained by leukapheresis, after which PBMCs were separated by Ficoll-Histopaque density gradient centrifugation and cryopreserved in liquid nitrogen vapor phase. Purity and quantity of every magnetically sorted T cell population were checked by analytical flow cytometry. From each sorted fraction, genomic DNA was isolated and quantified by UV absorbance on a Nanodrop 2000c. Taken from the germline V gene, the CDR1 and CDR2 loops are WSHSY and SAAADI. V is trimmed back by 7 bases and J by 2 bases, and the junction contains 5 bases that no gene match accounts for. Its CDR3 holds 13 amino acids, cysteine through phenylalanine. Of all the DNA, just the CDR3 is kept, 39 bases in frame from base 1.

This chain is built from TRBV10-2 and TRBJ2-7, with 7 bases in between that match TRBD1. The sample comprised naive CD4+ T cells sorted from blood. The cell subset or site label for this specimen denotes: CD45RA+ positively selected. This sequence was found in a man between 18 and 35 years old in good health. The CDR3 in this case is CASKVTGPYEQYF. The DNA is TGCGCCAGCAAAGTGACAGGGCCCTACGAGCAGTACTTC.